Following are 23 T cell receptor beta chains from one sample sequenced in a study of molecular identifiers for immune sequencing clone quantification. TCRdb reprocessed the PCR reads with MiXCR, giving one entry per CDR3 protein. This sample has under 800,000 distinct CDR3 sequences, with about 25% found just once. The source material was naive CD8+ T cells from blood, with Jurkat cell RNA spiked in. Sample subset: FACS-sorted CD8+CD4-CCR7+CD45RA+ naive T cells. The receptor source for this set is a human donor in good health. Some libraries in this study had Jurkat cell RNA spiked in.

This clonotype showed up many times. The rearrangement uses TRBV25-1 and TRBJ2-5; no reliable D call. The V gene's germline CDR1 is MGHDK and CDR2 SYGVNS. V was clipped by 3 bases and J by 1 base, with 9 bases between them. The CDR3 sequence is 14 residues long. CDR3 coding DNA: TGTGCCAGCAGTGACTGGGCCTCCCAAGAGACCCAGTACTTC. This translates into CASSDWASQETQYF.

This clonotype was seen ten or more times. The V call is TRBV6-6, the J call TRBJ1-5; D is possibly TRBD1 (6 bases). This CDR3 is 16 amino acids long. V shed 5 bases and J shed 2 bases, with 16 bases lying between them. The germline V gene encodes CDR1 MNHNY and CDR2 SVGAGI (reference sequence). The CDR3 nucleotides read TGTGCCAGCAGTCCTTACAGGGACCCTGGCAATCAGCCCCAGCATTTT. Translation: CASSPYRDPGNQPQHF.

This chain joins TRBV12-3 or TRBV12-4 and TRBJ1-6; 8 nucleotides agree with TRBD1. Germline trimming cut 1 base from V and 10 bases from J; bases unmatched to any gene: 6. This CDR3 has 15 amino acids. The CDR3 here is CASSLGQGSESPLHF. The CDR3 DNA is TGTGCCAGCAGTTTAGGACAGGGGTCGGAATCACCCCTCCACTTT.

About this clonotype: This could be a read error, since a much larger clone is one nucleotide away. The CDR3 does not end in the conserved phenylalanine or tryptophan, so this is likely a read error. This chain links TRBV6-2 or TRBV6-3 with TRBJ2-7, with a weak D call TRBD2 (5 bases). The CDR3 runs to 13 residues. Germline-derived CDR1 and CDR2 are MNHEY and SVGEGT. Trimming removed 3 bases from V and 4 bases from J, with 10 bases in between. The DNA for the CDR3 is TGTGCCAGCAGTTATCTCCGGGGTTACGAGCAGTACCTC. It translates to CASSYLRGYEQYL.

This clonotype appeared many times. V and J are TRBV27 and TRBJ2-1; TRBD2 matches at 10 bases. The CDR3 sequence is 14 residues long. In germline, CDR1 is MNHEY, CDR2 SMNVEV (reference sequence). V shed 8 bases, J shed 9 bases, and the junction held 10 bases outside the gene matches. The CDR3 DNA is TGTGCCAGCTGGGGGCTAGCGGGAGCGGTTGAGCAGTTCTTC. Amino acid sequence: CASWGLAGAVEQFF.

This clonotype showed up just a few times. The V gene is TRBV15, the J gene TRBJ2-2; 14 nucleotides match TRBD2. Germline trimming cut 4 bases from V and 5 bases from J; bases unmatched to any gene: 3. Per the germline V gene, CDR1 is LNHNV and CDR2 is YYDKDF (reference sequence). This CDR3 comprises 16 residues. The CDR3 DNA follows: TGTGCCACCAGCATTCGGACTAGCGGGAGGACCGGGGAGCTGTTTTTT. It specifies CATSIRTSGRTGELFF.

This clonotype was found a few times. The J gene is TRBJ2-1, the V gene TRBV13; D tentatively reads TRBD1 or TRBD2 (5 bases each). V lost 4 bases and J 4 bases, leaving 17 bases between the germline ends. In germline, CDR1 is PRHDT, CDR2 FYEKMQ (reference sequence). This CDR3 region has 16 residues. In nucleotides, the CDR3 is TGTGCCAGCAGCTACACCGGGACCCTCTCTTACAATGAGCAGTTCTTC. Amino acid sequence: CASSYTGTLSYNEQFF. The whole variable domain, remainder taken from reference TRBV13 and TRBJ2-1, is AAGVIQSPRHLIKEKRETATLKCYPIPRHDTVYWYQQGPGQDPQFLISFYEKMQSDKGSIPDRFSAQQFSDYHSELNMSSLELGDSALYFCASSYTGTLSYNEQFFGPGTRLTVL.

The chain carries TRBV12-3 or TRBV12-4 and TRBJ1-2; D is uncertain. Trimming took 8 bases from V and 0 from J, leaving 16 bases between them. The CDR3 is 15 residues long. Here the CDR3 reads CASGNEPPTNYGYTF. CDR3 sequence (DNA): TGTGCCAGCGGTAACGAGCCACCTACTAACTATGGCTACACCTTC.

Concerning this clonotype: This may be a read error: a much more frequent sequence differs by one nucleotide. V is TRBV4-1 and J is TRBJ1-1; D unclear. Germline-derived CDR1 and CDR2 are MGHRA and YSYEKL. The length of the CDR3 is 14 residues. The CDR3: CASSQLGLITGAFF. CDR3 nucleotides: TGCGCCAGCAGCCAATTAGGTCTTATAACTGGAGCTTTCTTT.

This clonotype was seen only a few times. DNA of the CDR3: TGTGCCAGCAGTTACCAGGACGTGGATGAGCAGTTCTTC. It translates to CASSYQDVDEQFF. The chain combines TRBV12-3 or TRBV12-4 with TRBJ2-1; D remains unclear. With 4 bases removed from V and 8 bases from J, the gap between germline ends came to 12 bases. The CDR3 is made up of 13 amino acids.

This clonotype was seen a handful of times. This rearrangement joins TRBV4-3 to TRBJ1-1, with TRBD1 matching 8 bases. Germline lookup yields CDR1 LGHNA and CDR2 YSLEER. This CDR3 spans 16 amino acids. Germline trimming cut 0 bases from V and 2 bases from J; bases unmatched to any gene: 5. The CDR3 is CASSQDWTGTNTEAFF. Here the CDR3 DNA reads TGCGCCAGCAGCCAAGATTGGACAGGGACAAACACTGAAGCTTTCTTT.

This clonotype came up many times. The genes are TRBV5-6 and TRBJ1-6; D is unresolved. Germline V CDR1 and CDR2: SGHDT, YYEEEE. CDR3 length equals 15 residues. V gave up 3 bases and J gave up 5 bases, with 12 bases separating them. This CDR3 is CASSWTPRNNSPLHF. The CDR3 DNA sequence: TGTGCCAGCAGCTGGACCCCCAGGAATAATTCACCCCTCCACTTT.

Many counts were recorded for this clonotype. V usage is TRBV5-6 and J usage is TRBJ1-2; D is possibly TRBD1 (5 bases). The CDR3 is 16 amino acids. V lost 3 bases to trimming and J lost 8 bases, with 23 bases between them. Germline CDR1 and CDR2: SGHDT and YYEEEE. The CDR3 DNA reads TGTGCCAGCAGCTACGGAAGCCCGGGACCCCAAGGGGGCTACACCTTC. It is translated as CASSYGSPGPQGGYTF.

Comments on this clonotype: A much larger clone is a single base away; this may be a read error. This sequence joins TRBV19 and TRBJ2-7; 7 nucleotides line up with TRBD1. The CDR3 is 15 residues long. V gave up 4 bases and J gave up 2 bases; unmatched junction bases: 8. In germline, CDR1 is LNHDA, CDR2 SQIVND (reference sequence). The CDR3 here is CASSTSTGSPYEQYF. DNA of the CDR3: TGTGCCAGTAGTACCTCGACAGGGTCCCCCTACGAGCAGTACTTC.

Ten or more counts support this clonotype. This chain links TRBV29-1 with TRBJ2-5; a weak D match, TRBD1 (5 bases). The CDR3 is 13 amino acids. The V and J ends lost 1 base and 3 bases respectively, with 9 bases between them. Looked up from germline, CDR1 is SQVTM and CDR2 is ANQGSEA. The DNA for the CDR3 is TGCAGCGTTGAAGTAGGGGCAAAAGAGACCCAGTACTTC. As protein: CSVEVGAKETQYF. The whole variable domain, filled in from reference TRBV29-1 and TRBJ2-5, reads SAVISQKPSRDICQRGTSLTIQCQVDSQVTMMFWYRQQPGQSLTLIATANQGSEATYESGFVIDKFPISRPNLTFSTLTVSNMSPEDSSIYLCSVEVGAKETQYFGPGTRLLVL.

Note on this clonotype: With a much larger clone just one base away, this may be a read error. The CDR3 DNA follows: TGTGCCAGCGTCCCCATGGCAGGGGGCATTATGGACACTGGAGCTTTCTTT. As protein: CASVPMAGGIMDTGAFF. This rearrangement joins TRBV6-2 or TRBV6-3 to TRBJ1-1, with TRBD1 matching 8 bases. The CDR3 sequence is 17 residues long. Germline-derived CDR1 and CDR2 are MNHEY and SVGEGT.

The chain uses TRBV24-1 and TRBJ2-1; D is unclear. Germline V gene data show CDR1 as KGHDR and CDR2 as SFDVKD. The CDR3 is 15 residues long. With 4 bases removed from V and 2 bases from J, the gap between germline ends came to 11 bases. CDR3 DNA: TGTGCCACCAGTGAAGGGCAGGTGACCTACAATGAGCAGTTCTTC. This sequence encodes CATSEGQVTYNEQFF.

At least ten counts were recorded for this clonotype. The chain recombines TRBV20-1 with TRBJ2-7; the D call may be TRBD1 or TRBD2 (6 bases each). Deletions cut 4 bases from V and 4 bases from J, with 17 bases between. The CDR3 has 14 residues. Germline-derived CDR1 and CDR2 are DFQATT and SNEGSKA (reference sequence). This chain's CDR3 is CSATPGGRGYEQYF. The CDR3 region has the DNA TGCAGTGCTACCCCTGGGGGCCGGGGGTACGAGCAGTACTTC.

Ten or more counts support this clonotype. Written as DNA, the CDR3 is TGCAGCGTTGTTGAGAGGGGCCGGAACACTGAAGCTTTCTTT. It is translated as CSVVERGRNTEAFF. The genes are TRBV29-1 and TRBJ1-1, with D perhaps matching TRBD1 (5 bases). This CDR3 spans 14 amino acids. Trimming shortened V by 4 bases and J by 1 base, and 13 bases separated the two germline ends. The V gene's germline CDR1 is SQVTM and CDR2 ANQGSEA.

V is TRBV2 and J is TRBJ1-6; no clear D gene. Germline V gene sequence: CDR1 SNHLY, CDR2 FYNNEI. CDR3 length: 19 amino acids. Trimming pared 0 bases from V and 0 bases from J, leaving 15 bases between. For the CDR3, the DNA is TGTGCCAGCAGTGAAGCGCTTCCAGCCATAAGCTCCTATAATTCACCCCTCCACTTT. Residues: CASSEALPAISSYNSPLHF.

This clonotype was detected a few times. The chain combines TRBV11-2 with TRBJ2-7; D is unclear. Trimming left V 5 bases short and J 6 bases short, with 11 bases between. Germline V gene sequence: CDR1 SGHAT, CDR2 FQNNGV. The CDR3 is 12 amino acids. In DNA form, the CDR3 reads TGTGCCAGCAGCCTGGGGATTTCCGAGCAGTACTTC. Protein product: CASSLGISEQYF.

The chain recombines TRBV6-2 or TRBV6-3 with TRBJ2-1, with D perhaps matching TRBD2 (6 bases). Trimming stripped 9 bases from V and 2 bases from J, with 17 bases between. The CDR3 consists of 15 residues. Germline CDR1 and CDR2: MNHEY and SVGEGT. The CDR3 loop reads CASEPTRDTYNEQFF. The DNA for the CDR3 is TGTGCCAGTGAACCGACTAGAGATACCTACAATGAGCAGTTCTTC.

The chain carries TRBV4-3 and TRBJ1-2, with 7 nucleotides matching TRBD1. Per the germline V gene, CDR1 is LGHNA and CDR2 is YSLEER. The J segment lost 5 bases and the V segment lost 1 base, leaving 10 bases of the junction unmatched. The CDR3 consists of 16 residues. The DNA of the CDR3 is TGCGCCAGCAGCCAAGCCGACAGGGCGGACCTATATGGCTACACCTTC. This translates into CASSQADRADLYGYTF.